Listed here are 24 T cell receptor beta chains from one sample, sequenced in a study of blood T cells in healthy people across ages. For the second PCR, which ran for roughly 6 to 12 cycles, a sample-barcoded 5' primer and a J-beta primer mix were used. TCRdb independently ran MiXCR on the 5' RACE reads; one entry per CDR3 protein. Found here are about 1.5 million distinct CDR3 sequences, around 39% of them singletons; the top ten hold roughly 7.9%. Source material: blood. Source of these receptors: a woman younger than 35 in good health.

The chain has TRBV10-2 and TRBJ2-1; either TRBD1 or TRBD2 may supply D (5 bases each). The CDR3 runs to 16 residues. Trimming took 5 bases from V and 7 from J, leaving 21 bases between them. Germline CDR1 is WSHSY and CDR2 is SAAADI. CDR3 amino acids: CASSWGTGTDRNEQFF. In DNA, the CDR3 is TGCGCCAGCAGTTGGGGAACCGGGACGGATAGGAATGAGCAGTTCTTC.

The chain links TRBV28 to TRBJ2-1; tentatively, D is TRBD2 (5 bases). The V gene lost 6 bases and the J gene lost 15 bases, with 15 bases spanning the gap. Germline assignment: CDR1 MDHEN and CDR2 SYDVKM. This CDR3 spans 11 amino acids. Here the CDR3 reads CASRDGPRGFF. The CDR3 DNA is TGTGCCAGCAGGGACGGACCCCGGGGGTTCTTC.

V usage is TRBV30 and J usage is TRBJ2-3; D tentatively reads TRBD1 or TRBD2 (5 bases each). V lost 3 bases, J lost 2 bases, and 12 bases lay in between. This CDR3 has 14 amino acids. Germline CDR1 is GTSNPN and CDR2 is SVGIG (reference sequence). Written as DNA, the CDR3 is TGTGCCTGGAGGGGGGACGGGAACACAGATACGCAGTATTTT. Translated, it gives CAWRGDGNTDTQYF.

This clonotype was seen a handful of times. The rearrangement joins TRBV12-3 or TRBV12-4 to TRBJ2-1; 8 bases are shared with TRBD1. With V trimmed by 3 bases and J by 6 bases, 4 bases remained unmatched. The CDR3 consists of 14 residues. CDR3 sequence (DNA): TGTGCCAGCAGTTTTCGGGACAGGATCAATGAGCAGTTCTTC. It encodes CASSFRDRINEQFF.

The J gene is TRBJ2-7, the V gene TRBV6-4, with 8 nucleotides matching TRBD2. The DNA end favors TRBJ2-4, so the J call may be wrong. Germline V gene lookup returns CDR1 MRHNA and CDR2 SNTAGT. CDR3 size: 15 residues. This chain's CDR3 is CASSEPWTSRDIQYF. The CDR3 region has the DNA TGTGCCAGCAGTGAACCTTGGACTAGCCGGGACATTCAGTACTTC.

This clonotype was recorded a few times. V usage is TRBV4-1 and J usage is TRBJ2-2; TRBD2 is a possible D gene (7 bases). CDR3 length: 19 residues. Germline loops: CDR1 MGHRA, CDR2 YSYEKL. The germline V and J ends were trimmed by 6 bases and 0 bases, with 23 bases remaining between them. This chain's CDR3 is CASRGGAGALITNTGELFF. The CDR3 DNA sequence: TGCGCCAGCAGGGGTGGGGCGGGGGCCCTTATCACGAACACCGGGGAGCTGTTTTTT.

This clonotype has only a few counts. The chain carries TRBV29-1 and TRBJ2-1; D might be TRBD2 (5 bases). CDR1 is SQVTM and CDR2 is ANQGSEA in the germline V gene. Trimming removed 2 bases from V and 1 base from J, with 15 bases in between. The CDR3 is made up of 16 amino acids. CDR3 in DNA: TGCAGCGTTGAAAACGGGGTCGGAGTGTCCTACAATGAGCAGTTCTTC. Amino acid sequence: CSVENGVGVSYNEQFF.

This clonotype was picked up a small number of times. The chain carries TRBV7-2 and TRBJ2-1; 10 nucleotides line up with TRBD2. CDR1 SGHTA and CDR2 FQGNSA come from the germline V gene. The J segment lost 3 bases and the V segment lost 0 bases, leaving 8 bases of the junction unmatched. CDR3 length: 18 residues. The CDR3 DNA reads as TGTGCCAGCAGCTTAGCGAATTTACTAGCGGGACTCTACAATGAGCAGTTCTTC. It yields the protein CASSLANLLAGLYNEQFF.

Here the CDR3 reads CASRPGGADYGYTF. CDR3 in DNA: TGCGCCAGCAGACCAGGGGGCGCGGATTATGGCTACACCTTC. The V call is TRBV5-1, the J call TRBJ1-2, with TRBD1 matching 8 bases. The V segment lost 5 bases and the J segment 5 bases; nucleotides outside the gene matches: 8. CDR1 is SGHRS, CDR2 YFSETQ, per germline. The CDR3 is 14 residues long.

The chain has TRBV25-1 and TRBJ1-4, with unresolved D. Germline CDR1 reads MGHDK; CDR2 reads SYGVNS. CDR3 size: 10 residues. Trimming pared 10 bases from V and 8 bases from J, leaving 8 bases between. CDR3 DNA sequence: TGTGCCACCGGCGAGGAAAAACTGTTTTTT. Translating gives CATGEEKLFF.

The chain links TRBV12-3 or TRBV12-4 to TRBJ2-1; no firm D call. This CDR3 comprises 15 residues. V lost 3 bases, J lost 2 bases, and 11 bases lay in between. The CDR3 loop reads CASSFRRGTYNEQFF. The CDR3 DNA is TGTGCCAGCAGTTTCAGGCGAGGAACCTACAATGAGCAGTTCTTC.

The sample holds a few counts of this clonotype. The chain is built from TRBV20-1 and TRBJ2-1; 8 nucleotides agree with TRBD2. V shed 3 bases and J 4 bases; nucleotides not matched to a gene: 20. Germline V gene data show CDR1 as DFQATT and CDR2 as SNEGSKA (reference sequence). The CDR3 runs 19 residues. As DNA, the CDR3 is TGCAGTGCTAGTCGACAACGGGGGGGACTAGAGGGAATTTACAATGAGCAGTTCTTC. It specifies CSASRQRGGLEGIYNEQFF.

V gene TRBV29-1 combines with J gene TRBJ2-1; 12 bases map to TRBD2. CDR3 length: 15 residues. The germline gives CDR1 SQVTM, CDR2 ANQGSEA. CDR3 coding DNA: TGCAACGTATATGGACTAGCGGGGTCCTACAATGAGCAGTTCTTC. Translation gives CNVYGLAGSYNEQFF.

This clonotype was counted a few times. CDR3 bases: TGTGCCAGCAGGCCGGGGGCGTCCTACAATGAGCAGTTCTTC. Encoded protein: CASRPGASYNEQFF. This chain uses TRBV12-3 or TRBV12-4 with TRBJ2-1, with D perhaps given as TRBD1 or TRBD2 (6 bases each). This CDR3 comprises 14 residues. V was pared by 6 bases and J by 1 base, with 10 bases between.

V and J are TRBV12-3 or TRBV12-4 and TRBJ1-2; perhaps TRBD1 as D (6 bases). The length of the CDR3 is 13 residues. Deletions cut 6 bases from V and 6 bases from J, with 14 bases between. CDR3 region: CASRVWGHNGYTF. The DNA for the CDR3 is TGTGCCAGCAGAGTGTGGGGACACAATGGCTACACCTTC.

V gene TRBV25-1 combines with J gene TRBJ1-1; D perhaps matches TRBD1 (6 bases). V was trimmed by 4 bases and J by 2 bases, leaving 14 bases between them. Germline loops: CDR1 MGHDK, CDR2 SYGVNS. The CDR3 extends over 15 amino acids. CDR3 DNA sequence: TGTGCCAGCAGTGCTCGGACAGATCGAAACACTGAAGCTTTCTTT. Its translation is CASSARTDRNTEAFF.

This clonotype was observed a handful of times. The chain couples TRBV5-1 to TRBJ2-1; tentatively, D is TRBD1 (5 bases). The CDR3 sequence is 15 residues long. Between the trimmed V and J ends, which lost 6 bases and 4 bases, there was a span of 17 bases. Germline V gene lookup returns CDR1 SGHRS and CDR2 YFSETQ. The CDR3 region has the DNA TGCGCCAGCACCCGGCCAGGGATAAATTACAATGAGCAGTTCTTC. It specifies CASTRPGINYNEQFF.

This clonotype was counted between two and nine times. The CDR3 DNA reads TGTGCCAGCGGGGTAGGCGGGAGTATGACAGATACGCAGTATTTT. Amino acids: CASGVGGSMTDTQYF. This sequence joins TRBV9 and TRBJ2-3; TRBD2 aligns across 7 bases. J was trimmed by 3 bases and V by 7 bases; bases with no gene match: 11. CDR3 length equals 15 residues. CDR1 is SGDLS, CDR2 YYNGEE, per germline.

This clonotype turned up a few times. V usage is TRBV13 and J usage is TRBJ2-1, with 8 bases lining up with TRBD2. V was pared by 5 bases and J by 8 bases, with 11 bases of the junction left unmatched. Germline CDR1 PRHDT, CDR2 FYEKMQ (reference sequence). The CDR3 has 15 residues. The CDR3 coding sequence is TGTGCCAGCAGCCCCGGGACTAGGAGGTACGATGAGCAGTTCTTC. Translation: CASSPGTRRYDEQFF. Full variable domain (remainder filled in from reference TRBV13 and TRBJ2-1): AAGVIQSPRHLIKEKRETATLKCYPIPRHDTVYWYQQGPGQDPQFLISFYEKMQSDKGSIPDRFSAQQFSDYHSELNMSSLELGDSALYFCASSPGTRRYDEQFFGPGTRLTVL.

The chain has TRBV15 and TRBJ2-4, with 8 bases fitting TRBD2. The CDR3 spans 18 residues. The J segment lost 13 bases and the V segment lost 0 bases, leaving 20 bases of the junction unmatched. CDR1 LNHNV and CDR2 YYDKDF come from the germline V gene (reference sequence). The CDR3 DNA sequence: TGTGCCACCAGCAGAGATAAGGGAAGCGGGAGCTCCTACAATGAGCAGTACTTC. Translating it yields CATSRDKGSGSSYNEQYF.

The chain joins TRBV5-1 to TRBJ2-1, with D possibly called TRBD1 or TRBD2 (5 bases each). The last part of the DNA fits TRBJ2-7 better; the J call may be wrong. The CDR3 covers 17 residues. Per the germline V gene, CDR1 is SGHRS and CDR2 is YFSETQ. The CDR3 DNA reads TGCGCCAGCCGTAAGGGGAACGGGGCCAGCTCCTACAATGAGCAGTACTTC. It encodes CASRKGNGASSYNEQYF.

The chain has TRBV20-1 and TRBJ1-5; D not resolved. The germline V gene has CDR1 DFQATT and CDR2 SNEGSKA (reference sequence). The CDR3 loop spans 13 amino acids. Between the trimmed V and J ends, which lost 3 bases and 6 bases, there was a span of 12 bases. CDR3 loop: CSASPRPGQPQHF. DNA for the CDR3: TGCAGTGCTAGCCCCCGACCCGGTCAGCCCCAGCATTTT.

This clonotype was counted many times. The chain uses TRBV27 and TRBJ2-3, with a tentative D call TRBD1 (6 bases). CDR1 is MNHEY and CDR2 is SMNVEV in the germline V gene (reference sequence). V was cut by 5 bases and J by 6 bases, with 9 bases left in between. This CDR3 is 12 amino acids long. CDR3 sequence reads: CASSIQGDTQYF. DNA of the CDR3: TGTGCCAGCAGTATCCAGGGGGATACGCAGTATTTT.

This clonotype has at least ten counts. The gene calls are TRBV7-6 and TRBJ2-7, with a possible D match to TRBD1 (6 bases). Germline loops: CDR1 SGHVS, CDR2 FNYEAQ. CDR3 size: 13 residues. With 2 bases removed from V and 5 bases from J, the gap between germline ends came to 10 bases. The CDR3 sequence: CASSLQQGNEQYF. CDR3 sequence (DNA): TGTGCCAGCAGCTTACAACAGGGAAACGAGCAGTACTTC.